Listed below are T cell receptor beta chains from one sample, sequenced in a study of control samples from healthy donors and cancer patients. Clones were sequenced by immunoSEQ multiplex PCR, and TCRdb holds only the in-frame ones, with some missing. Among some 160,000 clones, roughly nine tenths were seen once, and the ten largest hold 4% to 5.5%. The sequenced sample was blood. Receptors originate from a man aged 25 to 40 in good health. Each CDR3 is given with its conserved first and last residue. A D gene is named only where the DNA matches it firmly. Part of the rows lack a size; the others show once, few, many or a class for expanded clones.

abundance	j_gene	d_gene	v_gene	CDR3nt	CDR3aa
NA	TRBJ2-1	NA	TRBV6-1	TGTGCCAGCAGTGAATTTTGGACGGGAACCTACAATGAGCAGTTCTTC	CASSEFWTGTYNEQFF
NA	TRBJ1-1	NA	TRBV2	TGTGCCAGCAGTCTTACCAACATGAACACTGAAGCTTTCTTT	CASSLTNMNTEAFF
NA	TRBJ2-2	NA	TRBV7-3	TGTGCCAGCAGCCCCCCGGGACCTTACACCGGGGAGCTGTTTTTT	CASSPPGPYTGELFF
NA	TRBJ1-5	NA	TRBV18	TGTGCCAGCAAACAGGGAGGGTCTCAGCCCCAGCATTTT	CASKQGGSQPQHF
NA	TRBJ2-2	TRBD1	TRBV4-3	TGCGCCAGCAGCCAAGCTGGTCAGGGGGTCACCGGGGAGCTGTTTTTT	CASSQAGQGVTGELFF
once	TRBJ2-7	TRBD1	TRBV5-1	TGCGCCAGCAGCACCGGGACAGGGGGCGAGCAGTACTTC	CASSTGTGGEQYF
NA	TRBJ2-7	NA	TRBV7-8	TGTGCCAGCAGCCCAGACAGCTCCTACGAGCAGTACTTC	CASSPDSSYEQYF
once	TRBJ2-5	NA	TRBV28	TGTGCCAGCAGTTTCGAGCTGAGGGAGACCCAGTACTTC	CASSFELRETQYF
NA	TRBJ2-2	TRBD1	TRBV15	TGTGCCACCAGCTACGACAGGGACACCGGGGAGCTGTTTTTT	CATSYDRDTGELFF
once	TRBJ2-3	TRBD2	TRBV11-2	TGTGCCAGCAGCGCAAGGACTAGCGGGGTCCTGGATACGCAGTATTTT	CASSARTSGVLDTQYF
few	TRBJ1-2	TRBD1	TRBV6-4	TGTGCCAGCAGTCACCAGACAGGGGCGAATGGCTACACCTTC	CASSHQTGANGYTF
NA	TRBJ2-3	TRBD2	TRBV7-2	TGTGCCAGCAGTGGAACAGCGGGAGGGCCAGATACGCAGTATTTT	CASSGTAGGPDTQYF
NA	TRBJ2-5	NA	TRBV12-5	TGTGCTAGTGGCGTCCAAGAGACCCAGTACTTC	CASGVQETQYF
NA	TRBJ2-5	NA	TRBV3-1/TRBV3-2	TGTGCCAGCAGCCCAGTCAACGGTTTGGGGGAGACCCAGTACTTC	CASSPVNGLGETQYF
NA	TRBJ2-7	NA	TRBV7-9	TGTGCCAGCAGCTCGGATTACGAGCAGTACTTC	CASSSDYEQYF
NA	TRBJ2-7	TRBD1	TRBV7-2	TGTGCCAGCAGCCGACAGGGATCCTACGAGCAGTACTTC	CASSRQGSYEQYF
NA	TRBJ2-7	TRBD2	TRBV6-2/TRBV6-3	TGTGCCAGCAGTTACGGACTAGCGGGAGACGAGCAGTACTTC	CASSYGLAGDEQYF
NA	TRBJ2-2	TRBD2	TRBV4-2	TGTGCCAGCGGTAGCGGGGGGGCAATCGGGGAGCTGTTTTTT	CASGSGGAIGELFF
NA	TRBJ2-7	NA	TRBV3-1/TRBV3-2	TGTGCCAGCAGCCATTTGCACGAGCAGTACTTC	CASSHLHEQYF
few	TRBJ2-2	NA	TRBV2	TGTGCCAGCAGCGAAGGTGGGGCAGTAGGTCCCGGGGAGCTGTTTTTT	CASSEGGAVGPGELFF
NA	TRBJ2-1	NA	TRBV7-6	TGTGCCAGCAGCCGGGAGAGCTCCTACAATGAGCAGTTCTTC	CASSRESSYNEQFF
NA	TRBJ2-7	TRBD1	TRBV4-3	TGCGCCAGCAGCCCCGGGACAGGCCCTAACTCCATGGGCTCCTACGAGCAGTACTTC	CASSPGTGPNSMGSYEQYF
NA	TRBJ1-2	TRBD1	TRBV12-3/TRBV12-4	TGTGCCAGCAGCACACAGGGGACGCGGGGCTACACCTTC	CASSTQGTRGYTF
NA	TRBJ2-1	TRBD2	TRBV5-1	TGCGCCAGCAGCTTGGGGTCTAGCGGGAGTGATGAGCAGTTCTTC	CASSLGSSGSDEQFF
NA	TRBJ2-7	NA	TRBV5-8	TGTGCCAGCAGCTTAGCGGCAGGGAGCTCCTACGAGCAGTACTTC	CASSLAAGSSYEQYF
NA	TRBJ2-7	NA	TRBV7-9	TGTGCCAGCAGCCGAGGGGGACCGGACTACGAGCAGTACTTC	CASSRGGPDYEQYF